The 20 T cell receptor beta chains given below trace back to one sample, sequenced in a study of shared clonotypes between healthy human individuals. The table came from immunoSEQ multiplex PCR; TCRdb's copy has only in-frame clones and leaves some out. The sample holds 850,000 to 1,100,000 clones, approximately 75% seen once. Sequenced material: memory CD4+ T cells from PBMCs. Subset reported: CD45RA-negative fraction. The receptors derive from a man in his late teens or twenties in good health. Some clones in this sample may be carry-over from other donors' samples.

V is TRBV15 and J is TRBJ2-6; no reliable D call. V was shortened by 1 base and J by 0 bases, with 7 bases between the two germline ends. The CDR3 is 16 amino acids. Per germline, CDR1 LNHNV and CDR2 YYDKDF (reference sequence). CDR3 in DNA: TGTGCCACCAGCAGAGTGCAGAGCTCTGGGGCCAACGTCCTGACTTTC. It is translated as CATSRVQSSGANVLTF.

The gene calls are TRBV11-2 and TRBJ2-3; 10 nucleotides match TRBD2. After removal of 2 bases from V and 1 base from J, the junction contained 0 bases not matched to a gene. CDR1 and CDR2 from the germline V gene are SGHAT and FQNNGV. This CDR3 contains 15 residues. CDR3 in DNA: TGTGCCAGCAGCTTAACTAGCGGGGGCACAGATACGCAGTATTTT. This sequence encodes CASSLTSGGTDTQYF.

This clone is a singleton in its sample. The V call is TRBV6-1, the J call TRBJ2-7; TRBD2 might be the D (5 bases). This CDR3 is built from 15 residues. The germline V gene encodes CDR1 MNHNS and CDR2 SASEGT. Trimming took 0 bases from V and 6 from J, leaving 15 bases between them. CDR3 protein: CASSEAPETSFEQYF. In DNA, the CDR3 is TGTGCCAGCAGTGAAGCCCCGGAAACTAGTTTCGAGCAGTACTTC.

On this clone: Since no conserved phenylalanine or tryptophan closes the CDR3, a read error is the likely cause. V usage is TRBV28 and J usage is TRBJ1-5; D is unclear. Germline CDR1 MDHEN, CDR2 SYDVKM. The CDR3 covers 13 residues. V was pared by 7 bases and J by 4 bases, with 11 bases between. CDR3 protein: CASNRGENQPQHL. The CDR3 DNA reads TGTGCCAGCAACCGTGGGGAGAATCAGCCCCAGCATCTT.

The chain is built from TRBV5-1 and TRBJ2-3, with D maybe TRBD1 (6 bases). Germline V lookup: CDR1 SGHRS, CDR2 YFSETQ. The CDR3 extends over 15 amino acids. The V end lost 0 bases, the J end lost 2 bases, and 10 bases lay between the germline ends. In DNA, the CDR3 is TGCGCCAGCAGCTTGGGTGGACAGCCCACAGATACGCAGTATTTT. Translating gives CASSLGGQPTDTQYF.

The V and J genes are TRBV10-2 and TRBJ2-3, with TRBD2 matching 12 bases. Trimming removed 5 bases from V and 8 bases from J; junction bases left unmatched: 5. Germline V gene data show CDR1 as WSHSY and CDR2 as SAAADI. The CDR3 spans 14 residues. DNA for the CDR3: TGCGCCAGCAGTCTACTAGCGGGAGGTGGTACGCAGTATTTT. Its translation: CASSLLAGGGTQYF.

CDR3 region: CASTGQGAEYGYTF. The CDR3, as DNA: TGTGCCAGCACCGGACAGGGGGCCGAATATGGCTACACCTTC. The chain carries TRBV6-1 and TRBJ1-2, with 11 bases that match TRBD1. This CDR3 comprises 14 residues. With 7 bases clipped from V and 5 bases from J, the junction kept 6 bases outside the gene matches. Per germline, CDR1 MNHNS and CDR2 SASEGT.

V gene TRBV6-5 combines with J gene TRBJ1-5; TRBD1 matches 7 bases. The CDR3 is 13 residues long. Trimming took 8 bases from V and 6 from J; bases not matched to a gene: 7. Germline-derived CDR1 and CDR2 are MNHEY and SVGAGI. CDR3 coding DNA: TGTGCCAGCTCCAGGGGGGGGCTTCAGCCCCAGCATTTT. It translates to CASSRGGLQPQHF.

The chain recombines TRBV27 with TRBJ1-2; D is unresolved. Germline-derived CDR1 and CDR2 are MNHEY and SMNVEV (reference sequence). This CDR3 has 13 residues. V was cut by 3 bases and J by 2 bases, with 7 bases left in between. The CDR3 sequence: CASSLADNYGYTF. The CDR3 nucleotides are TGTGCCAGCAGTTTGGCGGACAACTATGGCTACACCTTC.

The chain has TRBV5-1 and TRBJ2-5; the match to TRBD1 covers 12 bases. Germline lookup yields CDR1 SGHRS and CDR2 YFSETQ. This CDR3 is 16 amino acids long. The trim removed 4 bases at V and 5 bases at J, leaving 9 bases unmatched. The CDR3 region is CASSQIGTGGAETQYF. CDR3 DNA: TGCGCCAGCAGCCAGATTGGGACAGGGGGCGCGGAGACCCAGTACTTC.

The rearrangement uses TRBV15 and TRBJ1-5; possible D gene TRBD1, 5 bases. The CDR3 length is 18 residues. The germline CDR1 and CDR2 sequences are LNHNV and YYDKDF (reference sequence). The ends were cut back, 0 bases at V and 1 base at J, with 16 bases in the middle. CDR3 nucleotide sequence: TGTGCCACCAGCAGAGATGGGGGGACGGGCTTAAGCAATCAGCCCCAGCATTTT. Encoded protein: CATSRDGGTGLSNQPQHF.

This rearrangement joins TRBV28 to TRBJ1-1; D gene unclear. The CDR3 contains 15 residues. The germline gives CDR1 MDHEN, CDR2 SYDVKM. V dropped 5 bases and J dropped 10 bases, with 23 bases sitting between them. In DNA form, the CDR3 reads TGTGCCAGCAGTCCCCAAAAGGGAGTCGTGGGTAGAGCTTTCTTT. Its translation is CASSPQKGVVGRAFF. The variable domain in full, with the rest retrieved from reference TRBV28 and TRBJ1-1, is DVKVTQSSRYLVKRTGEKVFLECVQDMDHENMFWYRQDPGLGLRLIYFSYDVKMKEKGDIPEGYSVSREKKERFSLILESASTNQTSMYLCASSPQKGVVGRAFFGQGTRLTVV.

V is TRBV6-6 and J is TRBJ1-5, with D hard to call. The V gene's germline CDR1 is MNHNY and CDR2 SVGAGI (reference sequence). This CDR3 has 14 residues. Between the trimmed V and J ends, which lost 2 bases and 4 bases, there was a span of 9 bases. The CDR3 DNA follows: TGTGCCAGCAGTTACGACCAAGGGAATCAGCCCCAGCATTTT. Translating it yields CASSYDQGNQPQHF.

This rearrangement joins TRBV5-1 to TRBJ2-7; D unclear. This CDR3 contains 16 residues. Germline V lookup: CDR1 SGHRS, CDR2 YFSETQ. Trimming removed 1 base at V and 4 bases at J, with 18 bases between. CDR3 region: CASSLLVSEMGYEQYF. CDR3 sequence (DNA): TGCGCCAGCAGCTTGCTAGTCTCGGAGATGGGTTACGAGCAGTACTTC.

The chain combines TRBV19 with TRBJ2-1, with D tentatively TRBD2 (7 bases). This CDR3 spans 17 amino acids. Germline V gene data show CDR1 as LNHDA and CDR2 as SQIVND (reference sequence). V lost 3 bases to trimming and J lost 7 bases, with 22 bases between them. The CDR3 nucleotides read TGTGCCAGTAGTATTGCGGTAAGGGGGGGCGGATGGAATGAGCAGTTCTTC. This sequence encodes CASSIAVRGGGWNEQFF.

This chain uses TRBV18 with TRBJ2-1; TRBD1 is a possible D gene (5 bases). Between the trimmed V and J ends, which lost 2 bases and 5 bases, there was a span of 13 bases. In germline, CDR1 is KGHSH, CDR2 LQKENI. This CDR3 is 15 amino acids long. The CDR3 sequence is CASSPFQDSNNEQFF. The CDR3 bases are TGTGCCAGCTCACCATTCCAAGACAGTAACAATGAGCAGTTCTTC.

Here the CDR3 reads CASSLNWRRDTGELFF. The CDR3 DNA is TGTGCCAGCAGCTTAAATTGGAGGAGAGACACCGGGGAGCTGTTTTTT. The chain combines TRBV5-6 with TRBJ2-2; possibly TRBD2 for D (5 bases). The CDR3 has 16 residues. Germline V gene lookup returns CDR1 SGHDT and CDR2 YYEEEE. Trimming cost V 2 bases and J 3 bases, with 14 bases left between them.

V and J are TRBV5-1 and TRBJ2-3; 8 bases align to TRBD2. This CDR3 has 17 residues. Germline-derived CDR1 and CDR2 are SGHRS and YFSETQ. J gave up 4 bases and V 2 bases, and 12 bases lay outside the gene matches. The CDR3 loop is CASSFPAGAPGADTQYF. The CDR3 coding sequence is TGCGCCAGCAGCTTTCCAGCGGGAGCCCCGGGGGCAGATACGCAGTATTTT.

The chain uses TRBV5-1 and TRBJ2-5; 9 positions agree with TRBD2. Germline assignment: CDR1 SGHRS and CDR2 YFSETQ. The CDR3 is 16 amino acids. V shed 1 base and J 1 base; nucleotides not matched to a gene: 5. This CDR3 reads CASSLILSGSQETQYF. The CDR3 DNA follows: TGCGCCAGCAGCTTGATCCTTAGCGGGAGCCAAGAGACCCAGTACTTC.

V usage is TRBV18 and J usage is TRBJ1-1, with D unclear. The CDR3 runs 14 residues. Trimming took 3 bases from V and 0 from J, leaving 8 bases between them. The germline V gene encodes CDR1 KGHSH and CDR2 LQKENI. The CDR3 loop reads CASSPRPMNTEAFF. The CDR3 DNA follows: TGTGCCAGCTCACCGCGGCCTATGAACACTGAAGCTTTCTTT.